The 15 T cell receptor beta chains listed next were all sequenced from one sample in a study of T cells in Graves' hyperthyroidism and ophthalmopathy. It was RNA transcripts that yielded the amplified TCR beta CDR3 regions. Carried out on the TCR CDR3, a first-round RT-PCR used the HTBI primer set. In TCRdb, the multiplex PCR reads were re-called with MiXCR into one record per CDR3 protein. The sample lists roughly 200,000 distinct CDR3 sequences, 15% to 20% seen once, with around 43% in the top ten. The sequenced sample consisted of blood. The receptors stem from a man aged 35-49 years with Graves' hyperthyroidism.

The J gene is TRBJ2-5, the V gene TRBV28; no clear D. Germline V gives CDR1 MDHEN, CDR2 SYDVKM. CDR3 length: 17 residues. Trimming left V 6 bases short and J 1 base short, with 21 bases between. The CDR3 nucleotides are TGTGCCAGCAGCAGGTTCGTGGGCCAGCCCACCCAAGAGACCCAGTACTTC. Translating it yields CASSRFVGQPTQETQYF.

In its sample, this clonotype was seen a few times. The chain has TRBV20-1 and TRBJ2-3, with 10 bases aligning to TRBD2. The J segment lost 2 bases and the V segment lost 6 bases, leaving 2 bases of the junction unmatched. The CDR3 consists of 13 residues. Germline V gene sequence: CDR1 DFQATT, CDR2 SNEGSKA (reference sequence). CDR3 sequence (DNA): TGCAGTGCCGGACTAGCGGACACAGATACGCAGTATTTT. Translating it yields CSAGLADTDTQYF.

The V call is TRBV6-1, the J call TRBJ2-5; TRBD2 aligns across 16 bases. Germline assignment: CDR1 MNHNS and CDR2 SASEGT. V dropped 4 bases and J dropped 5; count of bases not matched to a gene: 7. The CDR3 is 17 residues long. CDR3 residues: CASSGGTSGGAGETQYF. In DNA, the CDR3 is TGTGCCAGCAGTGGCGGGACTAGCGGGGGGGCAGGGGAGACCCAGTACTTC.

This CDR3 is CASSPWDSNQPQHF. CDR3 sequence (DNA): TGTGCCAGTAGTCCGTGGGACAGTAATCAGCCCCAGCATTTT. This sequence joins TRBV19 and TRBJ1-5; 7 bases fit TRBD1. This CDR3 region has 14 residues. The germline gives CDR1 LNHDA, CDR2 SQIVND (reference sequence). With V trimmed by 5 bases and J by 4 bases, 5 bases remained unmatched.

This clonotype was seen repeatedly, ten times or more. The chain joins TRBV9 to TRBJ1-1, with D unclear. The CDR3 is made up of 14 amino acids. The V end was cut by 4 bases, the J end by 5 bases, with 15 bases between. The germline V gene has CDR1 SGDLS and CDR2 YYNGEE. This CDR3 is CASSSPRRGTEAFF. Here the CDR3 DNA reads TGTGCCAGCAGCTCTCCTAGGAGAGGTACTGAAGCTTTCTTT.

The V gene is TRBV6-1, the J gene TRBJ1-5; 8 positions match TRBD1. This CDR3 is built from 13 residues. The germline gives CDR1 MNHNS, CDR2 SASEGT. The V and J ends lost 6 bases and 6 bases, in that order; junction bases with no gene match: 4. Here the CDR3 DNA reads TGTGCCAGCAGATCAGGGGGCCCTCAGCCCCAGCATTTT. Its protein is CASRSGGPQPQHF.

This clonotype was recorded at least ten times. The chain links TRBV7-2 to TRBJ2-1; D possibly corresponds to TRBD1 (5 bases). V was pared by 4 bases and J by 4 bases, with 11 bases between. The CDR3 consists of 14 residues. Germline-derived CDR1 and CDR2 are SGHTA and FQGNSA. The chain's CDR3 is CASSSKKGYNEQFF. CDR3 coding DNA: TGTGCCAGCAGCTCCAAAAAGGGGTACAATGAGCAGTTCTTC.

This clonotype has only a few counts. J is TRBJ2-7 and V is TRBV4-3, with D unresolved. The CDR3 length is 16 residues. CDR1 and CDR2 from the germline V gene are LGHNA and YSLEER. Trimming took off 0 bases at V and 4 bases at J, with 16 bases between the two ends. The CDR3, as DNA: TGCGCCAGCAGCCAAGATGCCGCTTCGAAAGGATACGAGCAGTACTTC. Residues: CASSQDAASKGYEQYF.

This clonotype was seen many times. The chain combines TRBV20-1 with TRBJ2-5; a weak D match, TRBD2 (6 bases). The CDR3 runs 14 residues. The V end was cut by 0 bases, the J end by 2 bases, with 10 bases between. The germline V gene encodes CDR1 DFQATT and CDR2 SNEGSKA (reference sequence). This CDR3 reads CSARDVAEQETQYF. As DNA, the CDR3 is TGCAGTGCTAGAGATGTAGCGGAGCAAGAGACCCAGTACTTC.

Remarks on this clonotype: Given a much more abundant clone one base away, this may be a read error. CDR3 protein: CSSSQGLRGGHEQYF. The DNA for the CDR3 is TGTTCCAGCAGTCAAGGGTTGAGGGGGGGCCACGAGCAGTACTTC. V usage is TRBV6-2 or TRBV6-3 and J usage is TRBJ2-7; a weak D match, TRBD2 (7 bases). This CDR3 comprises 15 residues. Germline V gene lookup returns CDR1 MNHEY and CDR2 SVGEGT.

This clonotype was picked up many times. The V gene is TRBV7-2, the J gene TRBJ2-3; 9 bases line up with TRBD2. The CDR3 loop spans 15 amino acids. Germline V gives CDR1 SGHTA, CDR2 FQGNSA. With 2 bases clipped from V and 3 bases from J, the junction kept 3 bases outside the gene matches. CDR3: CASSLRRGGTDTQYF. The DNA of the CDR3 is TGTGCCAGCAGCTTAAGGCGGGGGGGAACAGATACGCAGTATTTT.

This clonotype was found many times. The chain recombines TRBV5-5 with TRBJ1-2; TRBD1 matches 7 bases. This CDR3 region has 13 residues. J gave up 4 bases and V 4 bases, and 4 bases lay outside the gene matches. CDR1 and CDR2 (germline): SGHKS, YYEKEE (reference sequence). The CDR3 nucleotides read TGTGCCAGCAGCAAGACAGGGCTCTATGGCTACACCTTC. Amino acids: CASSKTGLYGYTF.

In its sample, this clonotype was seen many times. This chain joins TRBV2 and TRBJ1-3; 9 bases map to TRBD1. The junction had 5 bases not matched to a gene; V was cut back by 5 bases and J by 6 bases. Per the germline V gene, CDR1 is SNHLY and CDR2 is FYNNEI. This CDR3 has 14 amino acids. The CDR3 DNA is TGTGCCAGCAGTCCTACAGGGGGCGTAAACACCATATATTTT. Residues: CASSPTGGVNTIYF.

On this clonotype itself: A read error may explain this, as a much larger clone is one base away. This CDR3 reads CASSPSSGANVLTF. The CDR3 DNA follows: TGTGCCAGCTCACCGAGCTCTGGGGCCAACGTCCTGACTTTC. The chain has TRBV18 and TRBJ2-6; D not certain. From germline, CDR1 is KGHSH and CDR2 LQKENI. The CDR3 covers 14 residues. V shed 3 bases and J shed 0 bases, with 3 bases lying between them.

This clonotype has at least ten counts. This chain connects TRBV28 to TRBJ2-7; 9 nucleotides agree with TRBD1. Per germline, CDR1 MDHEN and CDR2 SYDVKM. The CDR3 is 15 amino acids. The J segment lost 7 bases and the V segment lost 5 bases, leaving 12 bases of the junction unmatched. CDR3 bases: TGTGCCAGCAGTCTCCCCCCACAGGGGGCGGAAGAGCAGTACTTC. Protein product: CASSLPPQGAEEQYF.